What follows describes a single T cell receptor (beta chain). Its antigen is unknown. Repertoires were generated with immunoSEQ multiplex PCR, while TCRdb's copy carries only in-frame clones and drops some. Of around 150,000 clones listed, just under 85% were seen once; the top ten hold less than 35%. The data were obtained in a study of cytomegalovirus exposure and HLA in healthy donors. Study outcomes and limitations: Researchers counted 164 TCR beta chains as cytomegalovirus-associated.

Trimming cost V 0 bases and J 3 bases; bases outside gene matches: 8. The germline CDR1 and CDR2 sequences are LGHNA and YSLEER. The CDR3 consists of 18 residues. The chain links TRBV4-3 to TRBJ2-2; 9 bases map to TRBD1. Sample: PBMCs. The TCR comes from a man aged 25 to 40 in good health and CMV-seropositive. The CDR3 protein is CASSQDTGTGKHTGELFF. CDR3 in DNA: TGCGCCAGCAGCCAAGATACCGGGACAGGGAAACACACCGGGGAGCTGTTTTTT.